Detailed here is one TCR beta chain. This entry is derived from a study of OX40 agonist ivuxolimab in advanced cancers. Trimming removed 1 base from V and 0 bases from J, with 10 bases in between. This CDR3 is built from 15 residues. The germline V gene encodes CDR1 SGHKS and CDR2 YYEKEE (reference sequence). Using immunoSEQ multiplex PCR, the repertoire was profiled, and TCRdb retains in-frame clones only, with some absent. There are some 87,000 clones in the sample; about 89% occur only once, and around 0.39% lies in the top ten. The chain uses TRBV5-5 and TRBJ2-5; D gene ambiguous. This specimen consisted of CD4+ or CD8+ T cells sorted from blood, obtained in a trial of the OX40 agonist ivuxolimab. The TCR was taken from an adult with an advanced solid tumor such as melanoma, head and neck, liver or kidney cancer. CDR3 loop: CASSLMQAYQETQYF. CDR3 nucleotide sequence: TGTGCCAGCAGCTTGATGCAGGCGTACCAAGAGACCCAGTACTTC.